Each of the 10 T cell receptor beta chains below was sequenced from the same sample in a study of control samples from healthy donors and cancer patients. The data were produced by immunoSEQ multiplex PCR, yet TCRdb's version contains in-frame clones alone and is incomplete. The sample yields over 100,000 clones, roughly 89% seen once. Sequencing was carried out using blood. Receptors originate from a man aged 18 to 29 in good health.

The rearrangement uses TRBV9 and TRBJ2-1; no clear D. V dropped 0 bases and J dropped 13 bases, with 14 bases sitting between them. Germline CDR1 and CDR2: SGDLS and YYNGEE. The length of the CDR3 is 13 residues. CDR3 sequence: CASSVDLEGNQFF. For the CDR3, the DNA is TGTGCCAGCAGCGTAGATCTAGAAGGGAATCAGTTCTTC.

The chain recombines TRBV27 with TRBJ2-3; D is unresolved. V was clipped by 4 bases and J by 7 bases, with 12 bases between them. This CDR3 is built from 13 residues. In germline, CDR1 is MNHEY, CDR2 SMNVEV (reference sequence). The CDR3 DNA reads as TGTGCCAGCAGTTCCGGCCACCTTAATACGCAGTATTTT. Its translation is CASSSGHLNTQYF.

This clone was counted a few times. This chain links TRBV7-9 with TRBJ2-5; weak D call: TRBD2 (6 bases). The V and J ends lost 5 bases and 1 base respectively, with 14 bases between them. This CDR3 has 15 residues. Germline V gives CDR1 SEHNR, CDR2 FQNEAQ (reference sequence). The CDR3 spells CASSLSGTSQETQYF. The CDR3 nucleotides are TGTGCCAGCAGCCTCTCCGGGACTTCCCAAGAGACCCAGTACTTC.

CDR3 in DNA: TGTGCCAGCTCACCGTACGGACTAGCGGGGAAGGGCGAGCAGTACTTC. It is translated as CASSPYGLAGKGEQYF. The gene calls are TRBV18 and TRBJ2-7, with TRBD2 identical over 12 bases. Germline loops: CDR1 KGHSH, CDR2 LQKENI. CDR3 size: 16 residues. V was clipped by 3 bases and J by 6 bases; unmatched bases: 9.

The CDR3: CASSEATGANEKLFF. The CDR3 DNA sequence: TGTGCCAGCAGTGAAGCGACAGGGGCTAATGAAAAACTGTTTTTT. This chain joins TRBV6-1 and TRBJ1-4; 8 nucleotides align to TRBD1. V gave up 0 bases and J gave up 3 bases; unmatched junction bases: 0. The CDR3 has 15 amino acids. CDR1 is MNHNS, CDR2 SASEGT, per germline.

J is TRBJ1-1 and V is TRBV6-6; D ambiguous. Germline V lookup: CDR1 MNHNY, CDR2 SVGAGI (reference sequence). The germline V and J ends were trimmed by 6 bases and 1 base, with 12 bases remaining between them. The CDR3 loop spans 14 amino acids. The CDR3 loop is CASRLLEGNTEAFF. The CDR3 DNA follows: TGTGCCAGCAGGCTACTTGAGGGGAACACTGAAGCTTTCTTT.

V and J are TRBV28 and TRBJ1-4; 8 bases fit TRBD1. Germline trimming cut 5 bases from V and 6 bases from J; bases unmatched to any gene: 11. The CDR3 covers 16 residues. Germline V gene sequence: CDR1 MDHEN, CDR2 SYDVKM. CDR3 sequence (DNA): TGTGCCAGCAGTCAAAGAACAGGGGGTGGGGATGAAAAACTGTTTTTT. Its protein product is CASSQRTGGGDEKLFF. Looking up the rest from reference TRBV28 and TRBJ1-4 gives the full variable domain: DVKVTQSSRYLVKRTGEKVFLECVQDMDHENMFWYRQDPGLGLRLIYFSYDVKMKEKGDIPEGYSVSREKKERFSLILESASTNQTSMYLCASSQRTGGGDEKLFFGSGTQLSVL.

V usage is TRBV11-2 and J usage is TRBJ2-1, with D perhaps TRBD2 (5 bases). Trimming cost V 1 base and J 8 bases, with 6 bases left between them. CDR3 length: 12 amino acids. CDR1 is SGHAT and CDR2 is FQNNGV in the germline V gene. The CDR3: CASSLAGDEQFF. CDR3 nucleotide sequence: TGTGCCAGCAGCTTAGCCGGGGATGAGCAGTTCTTC.

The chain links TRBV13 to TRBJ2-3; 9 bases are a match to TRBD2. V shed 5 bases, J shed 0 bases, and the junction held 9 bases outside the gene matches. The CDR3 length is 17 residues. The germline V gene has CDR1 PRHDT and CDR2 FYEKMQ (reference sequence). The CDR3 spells CASSAPGRGGSTDTQYF. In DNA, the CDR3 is TGTGCCAGCAGCGCGCCGGGGCGGGGGGGCAGCACAGATACGCAGTATTTT.

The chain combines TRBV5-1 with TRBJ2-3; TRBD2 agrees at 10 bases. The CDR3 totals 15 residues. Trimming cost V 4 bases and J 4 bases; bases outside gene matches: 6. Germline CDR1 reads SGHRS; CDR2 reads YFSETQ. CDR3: CASSLGGLAPDTQYF. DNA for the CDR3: TGCGCCAGCAGCCTTGGGGGACTAGCGCCAGATACGCAGTATTTT.